This T cell receptor (beta chain) was recorded in a study of cytomegalovirus exposure and HLA in healthy donors (dated by TCRdb to the late 2010s). Regarding the research as a whole: In an earlier analysis of roughly 500 of the donors, around 290 Gb of sequence data and roughly 100 million unique TCR beta sequences from 180 million or so T cells were reported. Roughly 300 gigabases of sequencing data and roughly 81 million unique TCR sequences made up an early release that covered some 640 HLA-typed donors. The genetic ancestry cluster associated with self-reported Caucasian donors included about 84% of the roughly 360 genotyped donors. The study aimed to test whether cataloging public T cell receptors could reveal signatures of past pathogen exposure. The study used immunosequencing to profile the T cell repertoires of approximately 650 subjects and linked those repertoires to cytomegalovirus serostatus. In addition to the first cohort of 666 subjects, a separate validation cohort of 100 to 150 different subjects was used. To predict cytomegalovirus infection status, the study brought together high-throughput TCR immunosequencing, statistical association of individual TCRs with disease status, and machine learning. A later analysis re-examined previously published TCR beta repertoires from roughly 650 donors and added high-resolution HLA genotyping to investigate patterns of TCR occurrence. Rather than using new phenotypic data, the later analysis identified candidate immune exposures from TCR beta sequences and from how often those sequences occurred across donors. An earlier analysis of 587 of the donors used high-throughput TCR beta sequencing to judge whether each TCR beta V gene segment behaved as functional or pseudogenic. Donor age, sex, ethnicity and CMV serostatus were compiled alongside the repertoire data. In a later genetic analysis, genome-wide SNP genotypes for about 65% of the 666 donors were used, and that subset was treated as a discovery cohort. Every discovery cohort repertoire had been produced on one sequencing platform. Both class I and class II loci were covered by HLA typing, at four-digit resolution. The number of typed donors differed by locus: about 629-630 for A, B, C, DRB1 and DQB1; approximately 520 for DQA1; approximately 610 for DPA1; and around 470 for DPB1. Roughly 5 DR-DQ haplotypes were handled as single units for association and clustering, since linkage in the cohort was strong. Among about 360 genotyped donors of the cohort, an average of around 240,000 unique TCR beta nucleotide sequences were sequenced per donor, 15% to 20% of them non-productive. What the study reported, not specific to this receptor: V-gene and J-gene trimming of TCR beta chains was associated with a missense DCLRE1C variant in a later genetic analysis, and the association was replicated in an independent cohort. Most TCR sequences were seen in very few donors, while some public TCRs were found in many individuals. HLA typing was unavailable for some donors at each locus, so association tests used only the typed subset. For the cohort, immune exposure information was limited to CMV serostatus. Linkage disequilibrium might explain the correlated functional status among segregating V segments, but an unknown experimental factor could not be excluded. In a later analysis, the rate of TCR association differed among HLA loci, with DRB1 alleles having the most associated TCRs and HLA-C alleles having the fewest. When HLA alleles, especially DR and DQ, strongly co-occurred, attributing TCR associations to individual alleles was difficult. Only TCR beta chains were sequenced in this cohort, and the absence of alpha or paired-chain data limited detectable features. The study listed 150 to 200 TCR beta chains as associated with cytomegalovirus. The authors suggested that the approach could potentially be generalized to other disease states and immunological phenotypes. Because the 87-base-pair reads could not distinguish some IMGT-functional V segments, including TRBV6-2 and TRBV6-3, those segments were excluded. In a later analysis, several top co-occurrence clusters were reported to appear linked to parvovirus B19, influenza, CMV and Epstein-Barr virus. According to a later analysis, most CMV-associated TCR beta chains appeared to be HLA-restricted, and the HLA associations seemed to be driven largely by CMV exposure. The classifier was reported to diagnose cytomegalovirus status with high specificity and sensitivity in both the original cohort and the validation cohort. A cluster of highly shared sequence variants was judged likely to be a technical artifact of the sequencing pipeline. A few of the identified cytomegalovirus-associated TCR beta chains were confirmed in vitro to be specific for cytomegalovirus antigens. Compared with the roughly 600-donor mean, donors in an Asian-associated ancestry cluster had fewer N-insertions in productive TCRs, according to a later genetic analysis. Because counts were too low, 15 to 20 rarely observed V segments, including chromosome 9 orphons, were excluded from the earlier analysis of some 540 of the donors. An earlier analysis of 587 of the donors showed that most TCR beta V segments appeared in productive rearrangements either about 90% or about 30% of the time, which broadly matched IMGT annotations. A later analysis found that HLA-associated TCR beta chains were more clonally expanded and had lower generation probabilities than equally common non-associated chains. Sequencing depth was assumed to be roughly uniform across donors in the presence/absence analyses, though that assumption may not hold. A further reported finding was that TCR beta sequences accurately predicted the HLA-A and HLA-B alleles for most subjects in the first cohort. A later analysis associated about 18,000 TCR beta sequences with specific HLA alleles at a false discovery rate of 0.05.

Concerning this clone itself: Its antigen has not been determined.

The CDR3 has 15 amino acids, counting the end cysteine and phenylalanine. Only the CDR3 region is kept as DNA, spanning 45 bases read in frame from base 1. The germline V gene specifies MNHNS as CDR1 and SASEGT as CDR2. Trimmed from V: 3 bases; trimmed from J: 7 bases; junction bases lacking a gene match: 5. The cohort comprised under 700 healthy bone marrow donors. All cohort members were sampled while nominally healthy, although unrecorded immune exposures were likely present. The donor was CMV seronegative and belonged to the group of approximately 320 seronegative cohort members. A peripheral blood sample was collected from each donor, and TCR beta sequencing was performed on peripheral blood mononuclear cells. Genomic DNA was extracted from the blood cell samples with the Qiagen DNeasy Blood Extraction Kit. The protocol used for the library was the immunoSEQ multiplex PCR assay. For the multiplex PCR, a mixture combining 60 forward primers for TCR Vbeta segments and 13 reverse primers for TCR Jbeta segments was used. A multiplex PCR assay on genomic DNA amplified the CDR3 region of rearranged TCR beta genes. The amplified TCR beta libraries were sequenced on the Illumina HiSeq System as 87-base-pair reads. From the authors' description of their analysis: In a later analysis, tens of millions of unique TCR beta chains were counted across the approximately 670 repertoires, and roughly 11 million of these chains were shared by at least two donors. To remove PCR and sequencing errors, raw reads were error-corrected and collapsed into unique sequences using a nearest-neighbor algorithm that merged closely related sequences. CDR3 sequences were aligned to IMGT reference sequences to assign V, D and J gene segments. For a sequence to be retained, at least a six-nucleotide match to both a V gene segment and a J gene segment was required. A rearrangement was called productive if the CDR3 had no stop codons and remained in frame with V and J, and every other rearrangement was called non-productive. Following IMGT convention, CDR3 was defined as the stretch from the second conserved V-encoded cysteine to the conserved J-encoded phenylalanine. The earlier analysis of 550 to 650 of the donors excluded any sequence lacking an unambiguous match to a single V gene segment. An earlier analysis of fewer than 750 of the donors called V segments functional above 56.7% productive rearrangements and segregating when the between-donor standard deviation exceeded 5%. A statistical classification framework was built for diagnosing cytomegalovirus status from the catalog of TCR beta chain sequences. A later analysis assigned V and J genes by comparing TCR nucleotide sequences with IMGT/GENE-DB human TR gene sequences. Using the TCRdist pipeline, a later analysis assigned CDR3 sequences along with most-parsimonious VDJ recombination scenarios. In a later analysis, each TCR beta chain was defined by its CDR3 amino acid sequence together with its V-gene family, and reads lacking a unique V-gene family were excluded. To address suspected cross-contamination and a sequencing artifact, a later analysis removed several hundred highly shared, low-generation-probability nucleotide sequences. In a later analysis, a clonal expansion index for each public chain was calculated from normalized within-repertoire ranks of inferred template counts. In a later analysis, generation probabilities were computed with a VDJ recombination model fitted to out-of-frame rearrangements, and the resulting probabilities were checked against IGoR. A later analysis scored TCR-TCR, TCR-HLA and TCR-CMV co-occurrence with hypergeometric tests, applying a repertoire-size bias correction to TCR pairs. In a later analysis, false discovery rates were estimated by permuting HLA or CMV assignments 20 times. A later analysis grouped co-occurring TCRs with DBSCAN, adding TCRdist sequence similarity when clustering within HLA-allele-positive subsets. Repertoires with fewer than 30,000 or more than 120,000 public chains, plus five repertoires with anomalous nucleotide sharing, were excluded from co-occurrence clustering. This is the immuneACCESS table as TCRdb keeps it, with only in-frame sequences that have V and J called. A part of the clones is gone; compared with another copy, unresolved V genes explain less than half, and the rest is unexplained. The V and J calls and clone size are taken from that table; D and trimming were inferred from the DNA. The sample table gives 130,000 or so clones. About 1.6% of the sample lies in the top ten.

The origin of this receptor is a woman between 40 and 55 years old in good health and CMV-seronegative. Sequencing input: PBMCs. This sequence uses TRBV6-1 and TRBJ1-6; 8 junctional bases match TRBD1. The sequenced DNA is TGTGCCAGCAGTGATCGGCAGGGGGCGAATTCACCCCTCCACTTT. Translated, this is CASSDRQGANSPLHF.